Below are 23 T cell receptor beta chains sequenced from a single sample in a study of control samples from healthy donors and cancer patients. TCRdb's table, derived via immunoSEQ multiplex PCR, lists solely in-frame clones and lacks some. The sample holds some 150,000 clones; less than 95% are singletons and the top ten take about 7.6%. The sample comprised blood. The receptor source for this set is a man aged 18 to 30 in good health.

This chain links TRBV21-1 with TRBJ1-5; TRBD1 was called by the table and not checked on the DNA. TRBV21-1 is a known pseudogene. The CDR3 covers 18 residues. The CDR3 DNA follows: TGTGCCAGCAGCAAAAGGAGAAAGGGGCCGTTCAGCAATCAGCCCCAGCATTTT. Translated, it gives CASSKRRKGPFSNQPQHF.

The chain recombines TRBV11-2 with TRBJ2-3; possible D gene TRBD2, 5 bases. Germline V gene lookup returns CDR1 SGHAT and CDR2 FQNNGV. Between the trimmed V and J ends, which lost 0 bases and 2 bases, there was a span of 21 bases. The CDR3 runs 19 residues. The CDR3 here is CASSLDPYGENGFTDTQYF. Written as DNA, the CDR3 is TGTGCCAGCAGCTTAGATCCCTATGGGGAGAATGGGTTCACAGATACGCAGTATTTT.

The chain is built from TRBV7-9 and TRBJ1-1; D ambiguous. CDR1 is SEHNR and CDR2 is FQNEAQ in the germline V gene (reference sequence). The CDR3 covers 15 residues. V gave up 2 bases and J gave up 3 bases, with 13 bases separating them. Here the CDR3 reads CASSLLGPADTEAFF. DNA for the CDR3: TGTGCCAGCAGCTTATTAGGGCCCGCAGACACTGAAGCTTTCTTT. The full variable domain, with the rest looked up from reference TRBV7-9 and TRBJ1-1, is DTGVSQNPRHKITKRGQNVTFRCDPISEHNRLYWYRQTLGQGPEFLTYFQNEAQLEKSRLLSDRFSAERPKGSFSTLEIQRTEQGDSAMYLCASSLLGPADTEAFFGQGTRLTVV.

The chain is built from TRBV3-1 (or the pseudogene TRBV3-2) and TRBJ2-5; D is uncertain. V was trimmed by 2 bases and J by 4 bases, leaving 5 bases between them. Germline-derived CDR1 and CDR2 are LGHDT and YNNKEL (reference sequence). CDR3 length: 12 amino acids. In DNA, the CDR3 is TGTGCCAGCAGCCAATTGCCAGAGACCCAGTACTTC. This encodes CASSQLPETQYF.

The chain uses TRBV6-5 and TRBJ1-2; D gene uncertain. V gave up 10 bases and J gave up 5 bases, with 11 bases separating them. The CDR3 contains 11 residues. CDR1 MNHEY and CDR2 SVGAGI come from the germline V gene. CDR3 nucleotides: TGTGCCACCCGGGGAGGATATGGCTACACCTTC. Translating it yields CATRGGYGYTF.

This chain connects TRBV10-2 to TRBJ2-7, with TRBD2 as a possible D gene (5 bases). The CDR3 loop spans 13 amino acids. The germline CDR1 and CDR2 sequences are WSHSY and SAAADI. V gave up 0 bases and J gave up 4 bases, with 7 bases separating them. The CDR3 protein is CASSESTGYEQYF. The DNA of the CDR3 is TGCGCCAGCAGTGAGTCCACGGGGTACGAGCAGTACTTC.

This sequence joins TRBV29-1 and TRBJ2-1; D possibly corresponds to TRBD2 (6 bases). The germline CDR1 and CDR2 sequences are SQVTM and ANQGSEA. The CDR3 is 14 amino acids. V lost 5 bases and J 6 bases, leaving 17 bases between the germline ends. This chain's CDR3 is CSVLAEGIRNEQFF. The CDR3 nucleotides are TGCAGCGTTTTAGCGGAGGGGATACGCAATGAGCAGTTCTTC.

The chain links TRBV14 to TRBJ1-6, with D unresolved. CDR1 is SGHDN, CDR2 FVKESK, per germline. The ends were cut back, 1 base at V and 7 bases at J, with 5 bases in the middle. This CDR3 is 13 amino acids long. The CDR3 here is CASSQVRNSPLHF. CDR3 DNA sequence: TGTGCCAGCAGCCAAGTCCGAAATTCACCCCTCCACTTT.

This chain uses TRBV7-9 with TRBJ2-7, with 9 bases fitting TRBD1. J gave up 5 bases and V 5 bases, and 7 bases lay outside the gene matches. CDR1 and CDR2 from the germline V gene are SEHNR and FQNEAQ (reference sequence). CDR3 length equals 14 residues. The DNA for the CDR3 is TGTGCCAGCAGCAAGGGACAGGGTGTTCACGAGCAGTACTTC. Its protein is CASSKGQGVHEQYF.

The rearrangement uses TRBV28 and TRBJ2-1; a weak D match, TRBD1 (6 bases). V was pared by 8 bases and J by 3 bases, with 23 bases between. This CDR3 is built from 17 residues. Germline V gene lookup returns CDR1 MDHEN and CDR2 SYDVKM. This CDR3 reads CASLKLGQGSFYNEQFF. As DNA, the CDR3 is TGTGCCAGCCTTAAGTTAGGGCAGGGGTCCTTCTACAATGAGCAGTTCTTC.

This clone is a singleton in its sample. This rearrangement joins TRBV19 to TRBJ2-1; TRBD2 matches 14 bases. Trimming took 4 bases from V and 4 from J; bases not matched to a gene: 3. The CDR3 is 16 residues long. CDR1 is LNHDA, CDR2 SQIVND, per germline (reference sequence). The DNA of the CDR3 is TGTGCCAGTAGTAGGACTAGCGGGAGGTTGTACAATGAGCAGTTCTTC. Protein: CASSRTSGRLYNEQFF.

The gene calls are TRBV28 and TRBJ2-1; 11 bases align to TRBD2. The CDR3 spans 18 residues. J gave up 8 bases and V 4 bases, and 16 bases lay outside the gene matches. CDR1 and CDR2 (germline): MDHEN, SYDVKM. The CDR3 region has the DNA TGTGCCAGCAGTTACTCCCTCGGTAGCGGGGGGGCCTCGTATGAGCAGTTCTTC. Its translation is CASSYSLGSGGASYEQFF.

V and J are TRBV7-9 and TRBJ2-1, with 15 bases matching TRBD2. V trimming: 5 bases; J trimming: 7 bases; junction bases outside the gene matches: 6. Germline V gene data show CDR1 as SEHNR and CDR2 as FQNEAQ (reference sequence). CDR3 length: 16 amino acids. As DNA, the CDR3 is TGTGCCAGCAGCCTGGGACTAGCGGGGGGTGGGAATGAGCAGTTCTTC. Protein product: CASSLGLAGGGNEQFF.

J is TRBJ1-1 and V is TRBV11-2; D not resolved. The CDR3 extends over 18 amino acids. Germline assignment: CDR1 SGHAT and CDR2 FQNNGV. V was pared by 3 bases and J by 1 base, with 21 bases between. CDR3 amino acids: CASSFRIERSNSNTEAFF. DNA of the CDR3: TGTGCCAGCAGCTTCAGGATAGAACGGAGTAACTCGAACACTGAAGCTTTCTTT.

CDR3 DNA sequence: TGTGCCTGGAGCTTTCTGAACACTGAAGCTTTCTTT. This codes for CAWSFLNTEAFF. This chain links TRBV30 with TRBJ1-1; D unclear. Germline V CDR1 and CDR2: GTSNPN, SVGIG (reference sequence). The CDR3 is 12 amino acids. Between the trimmed V and J ends, which lost 3 bases and 0 bases, there was a span of 5 bases.

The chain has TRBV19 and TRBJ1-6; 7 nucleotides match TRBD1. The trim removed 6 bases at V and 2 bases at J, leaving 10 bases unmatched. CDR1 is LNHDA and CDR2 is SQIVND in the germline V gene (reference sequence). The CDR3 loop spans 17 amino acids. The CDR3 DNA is TGTGCCAGTAGAGCGACAGGGTTCGGTACCTATAATTCACCCCTCCACTTT. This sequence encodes CASRATGFGTYNSPLHF.

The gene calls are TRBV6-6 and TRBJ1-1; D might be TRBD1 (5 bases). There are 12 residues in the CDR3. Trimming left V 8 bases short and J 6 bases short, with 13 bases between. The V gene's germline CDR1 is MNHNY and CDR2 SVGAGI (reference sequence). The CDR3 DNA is TGTGCCAGCGGTCACAGGAGCTCTGAAGCTTTCTTT. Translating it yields CASGHRSSEAFF.

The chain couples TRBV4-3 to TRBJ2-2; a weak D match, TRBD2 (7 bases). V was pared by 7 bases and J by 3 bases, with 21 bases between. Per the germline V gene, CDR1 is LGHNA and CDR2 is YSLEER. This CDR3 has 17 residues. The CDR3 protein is CASTMGEGGLDTGELFF. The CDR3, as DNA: TGCGCCAGCACCATGGGGGAGGGGGGACTCGACACCGGGGAGCTGTTTTTT.

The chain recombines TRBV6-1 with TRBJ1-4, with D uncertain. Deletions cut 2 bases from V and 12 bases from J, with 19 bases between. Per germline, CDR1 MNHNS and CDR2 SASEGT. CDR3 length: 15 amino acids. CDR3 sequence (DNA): TGTGCCAGCAGTGAAAAGGGATCGGTCTACGCGGAACTGTTTTTT. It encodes CASSEKGSVYAELFF.

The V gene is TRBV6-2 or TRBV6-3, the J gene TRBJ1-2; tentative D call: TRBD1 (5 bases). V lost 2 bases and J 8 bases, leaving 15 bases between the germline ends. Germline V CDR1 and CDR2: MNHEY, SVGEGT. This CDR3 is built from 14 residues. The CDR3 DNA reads TGTGCCAGCAGTTACGCCGGCGGCAGGGTCGGCTACACCTTC. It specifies CASSYAGGRVGYTF.

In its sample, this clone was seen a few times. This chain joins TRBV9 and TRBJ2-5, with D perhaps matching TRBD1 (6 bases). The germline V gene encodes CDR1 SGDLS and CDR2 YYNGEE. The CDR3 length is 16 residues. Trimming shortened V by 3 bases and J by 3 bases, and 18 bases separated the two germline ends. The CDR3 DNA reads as TGTGCCAGCAGCGCCGAACAGGGATTCGAGGAAGAGACCCAGTACTTC. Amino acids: CASSAEQGFEEETQYF.

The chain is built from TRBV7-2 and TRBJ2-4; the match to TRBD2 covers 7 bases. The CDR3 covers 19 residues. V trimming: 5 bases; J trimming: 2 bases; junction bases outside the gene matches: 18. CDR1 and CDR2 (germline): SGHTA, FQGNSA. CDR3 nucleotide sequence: TGTGCCAGCAGCCCAAGGGGCCTAGCGGAGCTTGGGACCAAAAACATTCAGTACTTC. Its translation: CASSPRGLAELGTKNIQYF.

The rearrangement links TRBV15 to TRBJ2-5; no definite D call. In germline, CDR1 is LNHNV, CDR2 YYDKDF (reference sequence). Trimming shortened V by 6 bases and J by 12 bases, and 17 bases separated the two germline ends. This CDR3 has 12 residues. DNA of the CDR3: TGTGCCACCAGTATTGATACTGGTCTTAAGTACTTC. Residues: CATSIDTGLKYF. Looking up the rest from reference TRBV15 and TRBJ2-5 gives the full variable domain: DAMVIQNPRYQVTQFGKPVTLSCSQTLNHNVMYWYQQKSSQAPKLLFHYYDKDFNNEADTPDNFQSRRPNTSFCFLDIRSPGLGDTAMYLCATSIDTGLKYFGPGTRLLVL.